What follows are 6 T cell receptor beta chains derived from one specimen sequenced in a study of CD8 T cells in Susac syndrome. Reverse transcription used roughly 0.5 to 1 ug RNA and random hexamers. A single record per CDR3 protein comes from TCRdb applying MiXCR to the immunoSEQ multiplex PCR reads. The sample holds approximately 190,000 distinct CDR3 sequences, approximately 95% seen once. The material sequenced was CD4+ T cells from PBMCs. The receptor set was obtained from a human donor in good health.

This chain links TRBV12-3 or TRBV12-4 with TRBJ1-5; perhaps TRBD1 as D (6 bases). The CDR3 consists of 14 residues. V lost 3 bases to trimming and J lost 7 bases, with 13 bases between them. This chain's CDR3 is CASSFSGGEQPQHF. The CDR3 nucleotides read TGTGCCAGCAGTTTCTCGGGGGGCGAGCAGCCCCAGCATTTT.

The chain has TRBV7-8 and TRBJ2-5; no clear D gene. Per the germline V gene, CDR1 is SGHVS and CDR2 is FQNEAQ. The CDR3 covers 14 residues. Trimming pared 6 bases from V and 2 bases from J, leaving 13 bases between. CDR3 sequence (DNA): TGTGCCAGCAGAGCTTATAGGAGTCAAGAGACCCAGTACTTC. Its translation: CASRAYRSQETQYF.

This chain uses TRBV5-4 with TRBJ2-1; 9 bases are shared with TRBD1. CDR3 length equals 15 residues. CDR1 is SGHNT, CDR2 YYREEE, per germline (reference sequence). V shed 4 bases and J 7 bases; nucleotides not matched to a gene: 9. The CDR3 DNA reads as TGTGCCAGCAGCGCCACGGGACAGGGTTGGAATGAGCAGTTCTTC. This sequence encodes CASSATGQGWNEQFF.

The chain couples TRBV12-3 or TRBV12-4 to TRBJ2-1, with a weak D call TRBD2 (7 bases). This CDR3 has 16 amino acids. The germline V and J ends were trimmed by 7 bases and 1 base, with 17 bases remaining between them. DNA for the CDR3: TGTGCCAGCAAAACCCGGACAGCGGGATCCTACAATGAGCAGTTCTTC. Its translation: CASKTRTAGSYNEQFF.

The rearrangement joins TRBV6-1 to TRBJ2-1, with 12 nucleotides matching TRBD2. CDR1 and CDR2 (germline): MNHNS, SASEGT. The CDR3 consists of 14 residues. V lost 3 bases to trimming and J lost 11 bases; unmatched junction nucleotides: 5. The CDR3 bases are TGTGCCAGCAGTGATGGGACTAGCGGGTCACAGCAGTTCTTC. Its translation is CASSDGTSGSQQFF.

The chain carries TRBV20-1 and TRBJ2-7; TRBD1 is a possible D gene (6 bases). This CDR3 has 12 amino acids. V was shortened by 6 bases and J by 0 bases, with 9 bases between the two germline ends. CDR1 is DFQATT, CDR2 SNEGSKA, per germline (reference sequence). The chain's CDR3 is CSAGTLSYEQYF. The CDR3 DNA follows: TGCAGTGCCGGGACACTCTCCTACGAGCAGTACTTC.